These 12 T cell receptor beta chains were all obtained from the same sample, sequenced in a study of long-term antiretroviral therapy in people with HIV. An immunoSEQ assay, version v3.0, was performed at survey level. Clones were sequenced by immunoSEQ multiplex PCR, and TCRdb holds only the in-frame ones, with some missing. Among tens of thousands of clones listed, around nine tenths were seen once. Source: unsorted PBMCs, taken more than 5 years after starting antiretroviral therapy. The receptors shown here come from a woman between 40 and 50 years old with HIV.

The rearrangement uses TRBV5-6 and TRBJ1-2; D unresolved. The CDR3 extends over 12 amino acids. The ends were cut back, 2 bases at V and 7 bases at J, with 9 bases in the middle. CDR1 SGHDT and CDR2 YYEEEE come from the germline V gene. The CDR3 bases are TGTGCCAGCAGCTTCGCAACGACTGGCTACACCTTC. Translating it yields CASSFATTGYTF.

The V call is TRBV2, the J call TRBJ1-2, with D tentatively TRBD1 (6 bases). The CDR3 consists of 15 residues. Germline-derived CDR1 and CDR2 are SNHLY and FYNNEI. V was clipped by 1 base and J by 5 bases, with 14 bases between them. The CDR3 sequence: CASSEGTGLSYGYTF. In DNA form, the CDR3 reads TGTGCCAGCAGTGAAGGCACAGGGCTTTCGTATGGCTACACCTTC.

This CDR3 is CASSQERLAGAYTDTQYF. The CDR3 DNA is TGTGCCAGCAGCCAAGAAAGACTAGCGGGGGCCTACACAGATACGCAGTATTTT. This rearrangement joins TRBV4-2 to TRBJ2-3, with 12 positions matching TRBD2. V shed 0 bases, J shed 2 bases, and the junction held 6 bases outside the gene matches. This CDR3 region has 18 residues. Germline CDR1 is LGHNA and CDR2 is YNFKEQ.

The chain recombines TRBV21-1 with TRBJ2-7; the table's D gene call, TRBD2, was not cross checked with the DNA. TRBV21-1 is given as a pseudogene. The CDR3 is 17 amino acids. CDR3 sequence reads: CASSPREAGGRAYEQYF. The CDR3 DNA reads as TGTGCCAGCAGCCCACGGGAGGCTGGCGGGAGGGCCTACGAGCAGTACTTC.

J is TRBJ1-1 and V is TRBV29-1; TRBD1 might be the D (6 bases). Trimming stripped 7 bases from V and 4 bases from J, with 22 bases between. The CDR3 has 15 amino acids. Germline V gene sequence: CDR1 SQVTM, CDR2 ANQGSEA. The CDR3 spells CSAGSRGVLPTEAFF. CDR3 nucleotide sequence: TGCAGCGCTGGTTCTAGGGGGGTTCTCCCCACTGAAGCTTTCTTT.

This chain connects TRBV9 to TRBJ1-4; D might be TRBD1 (5 bases). This CDR3 contains 20 residues. The germline V gene encodes CDR1 SGDLS and CDR2 YYNGEE. Trimming stripped 3 bases from V and 8 bases from J, with 32 bases between. The CDR3 sequence is CASSASVGSGPIGAGEKLFF. The CDR3, as DNA: TGTGCCAGCAGCGCTTCCGTCGGGTCGGGGCCCATCGGGGCGGGGGAAAAACTGTTTTTT.

The rearrangement links TRBV10-3 to TRBJ2-3, with TRBD2 as a possible D gene (6 bases). The germline gives CDR1 ENHRY, CDR2 SYGVKD. The V gene lost 0 bases and the J gene lost 1 base, with 11 bases spanning the gap. This CDR3 spans 16 amino acids. The CDR3 DNA follows: TGTGCCATCAGTGAGTCGGGGAGGATGGGCACAGATACGCAGTATTTT. It yields the protein CAISESGRMGTDTQYF.

This clone turned up a few times. The chain joins TRBV5-1 to TRBJ1-2; D perhaps matches TRBD1 (5 bases). Germline CDR1 and CDR2: SGHRS and YFSETQ. Trimming removed 3 bases at V and 4 bases at J, with 7 bases between. The CDR3 is 12 residues long. The CDR3 sequence: CASSSDTYGYTF. In DNA, the CDR3 is TGCGCCAGCAGCTCGGACACCTATGGCTACACCTTC.

The chain uses TRBV10-1 and TRBJ2-1; the match to TRBD2 covers 8 bases. Germline values: CDR1 WNHNN, CDR2 SYGVQD (reference sequence). The CDR3 spans 15 residues. With 3 bases clipped from V and 0 bases from J, the junction kept 1 base outside the gene matches. The chain's CDR3 is CASSDAGGSYNEQFF. CDR3 in DNA: TGCGCCAGCAGTGATGCGGGGGGCTCCTACAATGAGCAGTTCTTC.

The J gene is TRBJ2-3, the V gene TRBV21-1; the table's D call, TRBD2, was not checked against the DNA. TRBV21-1 is designated a pseudogene. This CDR3 spans 12 amino acids. CDR3 loop: CASRYPGTRQYF. The CDR3 region has the DNA TGTGCCAGCAGATATCCCGGGACTAGACAGTATTTT.

This chain connects TRBV5-5 to TRBJ2-3, with D perhaps TRBD1 or TRBD2 (5 bases each). V shed 2 bases and J shed 1 base, with 14 bases lying between them. CDR1 and CDR2 from the germline V gene are SGHKS and YYEKEE (reference sequence). The CDR3 runs 16 residues. The CDR3 protein is CASSFTWGRGTDTQYF. The CDR3 region has the DNA TGTGCCAGCAGCTTCACGTGGGGGAGAGGCACAGATACGCAGTATTTT.

The V call is TRBV30, the J call TRBJ1-1, with TRBD1 identical over 7 bases. Germline V gene sequence: CDR1 GTSNPN, CDR2 SVGIG (reference sequence). This CDR3 region has 12 residues. V trimming: 1 base; J trimming: 7 bases; junction bases outside the gene matches: 3. Written as DNA, the CDR3 is TGTGCCTGGAGTGGGGGACAGCTTGAAGCTTTCTTT. Amino acid sequence: CAWSGGQLEAFF.